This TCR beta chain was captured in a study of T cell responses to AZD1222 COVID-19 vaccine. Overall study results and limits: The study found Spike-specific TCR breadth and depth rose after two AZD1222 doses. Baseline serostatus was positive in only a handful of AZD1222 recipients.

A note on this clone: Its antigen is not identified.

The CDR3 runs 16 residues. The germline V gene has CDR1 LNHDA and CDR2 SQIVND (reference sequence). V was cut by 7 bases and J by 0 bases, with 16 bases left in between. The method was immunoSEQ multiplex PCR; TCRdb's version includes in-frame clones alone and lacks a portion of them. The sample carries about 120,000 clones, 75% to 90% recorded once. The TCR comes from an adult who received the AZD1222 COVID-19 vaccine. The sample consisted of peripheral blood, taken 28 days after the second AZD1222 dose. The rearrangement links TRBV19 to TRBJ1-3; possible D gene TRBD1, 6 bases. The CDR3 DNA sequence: TGTGCCAGTACCGTAACAGGGTTCGACTCTGGAAACACCATATATTTT. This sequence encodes CASTVTGFDSGNTIYF.